This TCR beta chain was documented in a study of CD4+ T cells in melanoma. Study findings and constraints: CD8+ T cell, macrophage and B cell function reportedly correlated with neoantigen-specific CD4+ T cells.

Turning to this clone: What it binds is unknown.

The germline V gene has CDR1 LGHNA and CDR2 YNFKEQ. The CDR3 length is 15 residues. The ends were cut back, 0 bases at V and 2 bases at J, with 8 bases in the middle. Profiling relied on immunoSEQ multiplex PCR, and the TCRdb table lists in-frame clones only, not all of them. The table shows 7,500 to 10,000 clones, with over 70% occurring only once. The specimen was cells from a culture (not recorded whether cultured in vitro). The V call is TRBV4-2, the J call TRBJ1-3; D remains unclear. The origin of this receptor is a human donor with melanoma. The DNA for the CDR3 is TGTGCCAGCAGCCAAGATCGAGGGACTGGAAACACCATATATTTT. Amino acid sequence: CASSQDRGTGNTIYF.